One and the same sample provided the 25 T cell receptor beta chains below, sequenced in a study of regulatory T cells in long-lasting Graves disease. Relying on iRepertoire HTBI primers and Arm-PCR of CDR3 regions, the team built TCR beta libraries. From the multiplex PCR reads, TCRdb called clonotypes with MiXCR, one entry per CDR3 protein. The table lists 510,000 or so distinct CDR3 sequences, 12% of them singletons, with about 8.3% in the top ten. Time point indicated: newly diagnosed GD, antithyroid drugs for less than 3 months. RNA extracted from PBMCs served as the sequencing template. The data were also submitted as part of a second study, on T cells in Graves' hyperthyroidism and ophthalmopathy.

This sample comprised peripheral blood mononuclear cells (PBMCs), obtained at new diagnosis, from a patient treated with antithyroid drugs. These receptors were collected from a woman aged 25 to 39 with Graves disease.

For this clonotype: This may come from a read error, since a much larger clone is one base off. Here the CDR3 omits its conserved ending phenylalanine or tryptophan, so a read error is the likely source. CDR3 sequence reads: CASLGHPNTEAFL. The CDR3, as DNA: TGTGCCAGCCTGGGACACCCGAACACTGAAGCTTTCCTT. The V gene is TRBV28, the J gene TRBJ1-1, with D perhaps TRBD1 (6 bases). CDR3 length: 13 residues. Germline V gene data show CDR1 as MDHEN and CDR2 as SYDVKM. V lost 8 bases and J lost 1, with 11 bases in between.

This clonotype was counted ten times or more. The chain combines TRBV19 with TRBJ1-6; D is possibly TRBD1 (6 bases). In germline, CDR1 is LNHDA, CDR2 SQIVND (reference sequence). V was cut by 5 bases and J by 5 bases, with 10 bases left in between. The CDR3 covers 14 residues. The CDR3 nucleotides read TGTGCCAGTAGTTCGGACAGCAATAATTCACCCCTCCACTTT. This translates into CASSSDSNNSPLHF.

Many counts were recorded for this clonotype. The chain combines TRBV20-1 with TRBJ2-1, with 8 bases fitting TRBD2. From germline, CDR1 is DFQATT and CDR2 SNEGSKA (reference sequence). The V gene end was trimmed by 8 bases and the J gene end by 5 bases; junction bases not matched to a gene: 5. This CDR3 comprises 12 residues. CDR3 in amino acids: CSSTGGNNEQFF. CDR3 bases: TGCAGTTCTACGGGAGGGAACAATGAGCAGTTCTTC.

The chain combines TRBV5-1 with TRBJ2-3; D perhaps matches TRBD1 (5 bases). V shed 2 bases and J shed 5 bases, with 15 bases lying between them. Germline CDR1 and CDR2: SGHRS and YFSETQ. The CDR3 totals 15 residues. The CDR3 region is CASSFDQGSGDTQYF. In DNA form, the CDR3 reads TGCGCCAGCAGCTTCGACCAGGGTTCTGGAGATACGCAGTATTTT.

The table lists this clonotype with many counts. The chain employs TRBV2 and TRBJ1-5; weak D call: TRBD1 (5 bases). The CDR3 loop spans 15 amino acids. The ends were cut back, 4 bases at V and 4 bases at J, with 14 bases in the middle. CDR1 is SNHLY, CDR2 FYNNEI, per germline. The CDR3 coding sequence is TGTGCCAGCAGTGCCCATCAGGGTGGGAATCAGCCCCAGCATTTT. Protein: CASSAHQGGNQPQHF.

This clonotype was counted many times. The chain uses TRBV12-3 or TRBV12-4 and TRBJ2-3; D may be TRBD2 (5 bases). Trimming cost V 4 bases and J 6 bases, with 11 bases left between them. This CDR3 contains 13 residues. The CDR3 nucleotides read TGTGCCAGCAGTTCTAACACTAGGGATACGCAGTATTTT. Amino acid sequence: CASSSNTRDTQYF.

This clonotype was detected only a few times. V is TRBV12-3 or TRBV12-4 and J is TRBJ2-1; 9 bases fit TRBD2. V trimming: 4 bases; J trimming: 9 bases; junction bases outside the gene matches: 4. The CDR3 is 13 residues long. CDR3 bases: TGTGCCAGCAGTTGGCGGGAGGGTACTGAGCAGTTCTTC. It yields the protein CASSWREGTEQFF.

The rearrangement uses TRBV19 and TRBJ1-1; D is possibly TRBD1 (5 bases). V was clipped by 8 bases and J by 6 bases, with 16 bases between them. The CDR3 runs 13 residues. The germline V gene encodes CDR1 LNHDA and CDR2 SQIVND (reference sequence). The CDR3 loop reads CASGDDGESEAFF. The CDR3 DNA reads TGTGCCAGTGGGGACGACGGAGAATCTGAAGCTTTCTTT.

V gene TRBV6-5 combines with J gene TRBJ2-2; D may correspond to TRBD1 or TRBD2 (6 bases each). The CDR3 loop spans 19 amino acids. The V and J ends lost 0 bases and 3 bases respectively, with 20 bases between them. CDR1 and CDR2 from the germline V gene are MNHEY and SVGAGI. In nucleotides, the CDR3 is TGTGCCAGCAGTTACTCGACGGGGGCCCTTTTTACGGACACCGGGGAGCTGTTTTTT. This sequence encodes CASSYSTGALFTDTGELFF.

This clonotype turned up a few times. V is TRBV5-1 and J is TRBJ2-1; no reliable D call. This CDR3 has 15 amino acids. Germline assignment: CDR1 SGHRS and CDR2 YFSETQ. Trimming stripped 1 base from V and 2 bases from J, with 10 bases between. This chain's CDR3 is CASSLQGATYNEQFF. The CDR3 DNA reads TGCGCCAGCAGCTTGCAAGGAGCTACCTACAATGAGCAGTTCTTC. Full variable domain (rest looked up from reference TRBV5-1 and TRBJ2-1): KAGVTQTPRYLIKTRGQQVTLSCSPISGHRSVSWYQQTPGQGLQFLFEYFSETQRNKGNFPGRFSGRQFSNSRSEMNVSTLELGDSALYLCASSLQGATYNEQFFGPGTRLTVL.

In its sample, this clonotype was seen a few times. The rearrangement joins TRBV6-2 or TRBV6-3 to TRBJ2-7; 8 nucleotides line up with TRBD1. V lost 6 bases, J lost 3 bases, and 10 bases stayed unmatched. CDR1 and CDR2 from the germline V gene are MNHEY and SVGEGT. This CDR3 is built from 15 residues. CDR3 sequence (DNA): TGTGCCAGCAGCCCCGGACAGGGAGCGGTCTACGAGCAGTACTTC. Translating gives CASSPGQGAVYEQYF.

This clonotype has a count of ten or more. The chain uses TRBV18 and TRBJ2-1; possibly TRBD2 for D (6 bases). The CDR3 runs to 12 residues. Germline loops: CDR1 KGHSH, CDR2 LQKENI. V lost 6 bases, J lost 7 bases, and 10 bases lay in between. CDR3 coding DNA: TGTGCCAGCTCGCAGGGACTTAATGAGCAGTTCTTC. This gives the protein CASSQGLNEQFF.

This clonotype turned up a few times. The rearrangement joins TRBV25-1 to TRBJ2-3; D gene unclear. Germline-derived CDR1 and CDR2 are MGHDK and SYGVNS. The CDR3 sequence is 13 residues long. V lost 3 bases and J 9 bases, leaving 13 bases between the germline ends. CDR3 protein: CASSDVGPNTQYF. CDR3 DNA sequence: TGTGCCAGCAGTGATGTGGGCCCCAACACGCAGTATTTT.

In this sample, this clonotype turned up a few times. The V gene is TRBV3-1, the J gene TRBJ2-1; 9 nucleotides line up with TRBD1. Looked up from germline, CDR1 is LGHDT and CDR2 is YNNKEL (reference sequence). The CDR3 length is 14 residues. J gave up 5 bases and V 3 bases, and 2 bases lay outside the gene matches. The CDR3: CASSQRDRDNEQFF. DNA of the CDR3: TGTGCCAGCAGCCAGAGGGACAGGGACAATGAGCAGTTCTTC.

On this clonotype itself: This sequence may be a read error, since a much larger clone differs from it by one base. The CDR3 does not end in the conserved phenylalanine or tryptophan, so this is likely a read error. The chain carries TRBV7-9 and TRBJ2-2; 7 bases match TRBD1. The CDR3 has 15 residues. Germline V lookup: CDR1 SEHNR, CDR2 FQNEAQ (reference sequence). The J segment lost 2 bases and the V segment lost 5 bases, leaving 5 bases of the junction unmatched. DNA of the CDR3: TGTGCCAGCAGCCAAGACAGGGTCAACACCGGGGAGCTGTTTCTT. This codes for CASSQDRVNTGELFL.

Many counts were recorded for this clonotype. CDR3 sequence reads: CASRPLGNTQYF. CDR3 nucleotides: TGTGCCAGCAGACCCCTGGGGAATACGCAGTATTTT. The V and J genes are TRBV7-9 and TRBJ2-3; D is undetermined. Germline loops: CDR1 SEHNR, CDR2 FQNEAQ (reference sequence). Trimming left V 6 bases short and J 7 bases short, with 11 bases between. The CDR3 runs to 12 residues.

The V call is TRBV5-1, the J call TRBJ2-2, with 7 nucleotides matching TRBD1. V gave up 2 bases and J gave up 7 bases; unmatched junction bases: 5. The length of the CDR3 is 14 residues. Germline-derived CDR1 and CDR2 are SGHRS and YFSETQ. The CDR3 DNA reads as TGCGCCAGCAGCTTCTACAGGGGCGACGGGGAGCTGTTTTTT. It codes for CASSFYRGDGELFF.

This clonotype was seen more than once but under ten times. The CDR3 coding sequence is TGCGCCAGCAGCCGAACCCCGGATTCCACCTCCCGGACCCAGTACTTC. It encodes CASSRTPDSTSRTQYF. The rearrangement uses TRBV4-1 and TRBJ2-5; D gene unclear. The length of the CDR3 is 16 residues. Germline values: CDR1 MGHRA, CDR2 YSYEKL. V was pared by 4 bases and J by 7 bases, with 22 bases between.

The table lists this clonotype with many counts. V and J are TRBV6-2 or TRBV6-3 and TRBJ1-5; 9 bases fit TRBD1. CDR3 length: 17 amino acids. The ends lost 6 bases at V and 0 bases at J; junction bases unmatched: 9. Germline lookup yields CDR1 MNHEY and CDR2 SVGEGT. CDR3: CASRQQGATYSNQPQHF. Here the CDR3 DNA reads TGTGCCAGCAGACAACAGGGGGCGACTTATAGCAATCAGCCCCAGCATTTT.

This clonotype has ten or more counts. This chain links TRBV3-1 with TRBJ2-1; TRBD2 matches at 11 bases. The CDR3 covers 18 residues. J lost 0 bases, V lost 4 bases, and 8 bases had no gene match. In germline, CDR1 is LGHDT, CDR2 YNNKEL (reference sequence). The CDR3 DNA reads TGTGCCAGCAGCCCATCTAGACTAGCGGGAAGCTCCTACAATGAGCAGTTCTTC. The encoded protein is CASSPSRLAGSSYNEQFF.

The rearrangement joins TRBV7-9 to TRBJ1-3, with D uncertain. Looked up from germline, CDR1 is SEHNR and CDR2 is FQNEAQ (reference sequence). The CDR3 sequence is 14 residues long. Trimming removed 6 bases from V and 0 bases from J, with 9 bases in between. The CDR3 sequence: CASSFQSSGNTIYF. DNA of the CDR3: TGTGCCAGCAGTTTCCAGAGCTCTGGAAACACCATATATTTT.

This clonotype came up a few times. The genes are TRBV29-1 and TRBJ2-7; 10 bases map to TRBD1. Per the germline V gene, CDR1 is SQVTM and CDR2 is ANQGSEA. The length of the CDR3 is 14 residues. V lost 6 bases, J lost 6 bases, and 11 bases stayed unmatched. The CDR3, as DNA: TGCAGCGTCCTTACCGGGACAGGGGCGATCGAGCAGTACTTC. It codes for CSVLTGTGAIEQYF.

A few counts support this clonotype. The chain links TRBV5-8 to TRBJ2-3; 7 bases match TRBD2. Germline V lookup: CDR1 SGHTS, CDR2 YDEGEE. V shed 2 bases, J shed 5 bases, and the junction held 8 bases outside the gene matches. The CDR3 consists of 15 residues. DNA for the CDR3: TGTGCCAGCAGCTTTGGGCAGCGGGAAATAGATACGCAGTATTTT. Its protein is CASSFGQREIDTQYF.

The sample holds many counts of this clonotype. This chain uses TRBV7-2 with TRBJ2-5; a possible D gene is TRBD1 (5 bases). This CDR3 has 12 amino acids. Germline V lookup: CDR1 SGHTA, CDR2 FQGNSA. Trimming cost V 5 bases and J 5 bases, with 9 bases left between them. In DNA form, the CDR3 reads TGTGCCAGCAGCCCAGGGTGGGAGACCCAGTACTTC. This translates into CASSPGWETQYF.

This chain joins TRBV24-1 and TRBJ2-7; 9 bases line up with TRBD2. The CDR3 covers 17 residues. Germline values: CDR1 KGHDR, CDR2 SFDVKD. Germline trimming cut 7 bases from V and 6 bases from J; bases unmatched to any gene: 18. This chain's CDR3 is CATSKPIGLAGPLEQYF. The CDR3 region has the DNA TGTGCCACCAGCAAACCCATCGGCCTAGCGGGGCCTCTCGAGCAGTACTTC.